The present TCR beta chain was sequenced within a study of cytomegalovirus exposure and HLA in healthy donors. The PCR contained 60 Vbeta and 13 Jbeta primers. Data came from immunoSEQ multiplex PCR; TCRdb stores just in-frame clones and leaves some out. This sample has 90,000 to 150,000 clones, with 70% to 75% found just once. This sequence originates from a woman between 40 and 50 years old in good health and CMV-seronegative. Sequences were obtained from PBMCs.

The DNA for the CDR3 is TGCGCCAGCAGTCCCCAAGCGCTCAGGGGTGCTGGGGCCAACGTCCTGACTTTC. This translates into CASSPQALRGAGANVLTF. This chain uses TRBV5-1 with TRBJ2-6, with a possible D match to TRBD1 (6 bases). In germline, CDR1 is SGHRS, CDR2 YFSETQ. The V and J ends lost 5 bases and 2 bases respectively, with 20 bases between them. The CDR3 spans 18 residues.